This T cell receptor (beta chain) derives from a study of identical twins. Template switching (which added a universal primer site) was used, and cDNA carried unique molecular identifiers. Using its own MiXCR run on the 5' RACE reads, TCRdb lists one record per CDR3 protein. The data hold some 440,000 distinct CDR3 sequences, with approximately 25% observed a single time. Overall study findings and caveats: Cord blood beta clonotypes that were abundant carried fewer insertions, and memory repertoires showed no such trend. Compared with models, monozygotic twins showed more out-of-frame TCR alpha sharing.

The CDR3 contains 15 residues. V trimming: 4 bases; J trimming: 4 bases; junction bases outside the gene matches: 10. The germline gives CDR1 SGHDT, CDR2 YYEEEE. As regards this clonotype: What it binds is not known.

A further study also used this sample, focusing on T cells expressing NK-cell markers.

This sequence joins TRBV5-6 and TRBJ2-7; 8 bases are a match to TRBD1. The sample taken for sequencing was CD4+ T cells sorted from blood. The source of this sequence is a young woman in good health. The CDR3 DNA reads TGTGCCAGCAGCCCTCGGACAGGGTTGAGGTACGAGCAGTACTTC. Translated, it gives CASSPRTGLRYEQYF. Drawing the rest from reference TRBV5-6 and TRBJ2-7, the complete variable domain is DAGVTQSPTHLIKTRGQQVTLRCSPKSGHDTVSWYQQALGQGPQFIFQYYEEEERQRGNFPDRFSGHQFPNYSSELNVNALLLGDSALYLCASSPRTGLRYEQYFGPGTRLTVT.